The 22 T cell receptor beta chains below all came from one sample that was sequenced in a study of T cells after yellow fever vaccination. Each CDR3 protein gets one entry after TCRdb re-called the 5' RACE reads with MiXCR. Among 150,000 or so distinct CDR3 sequences, 6.6% were seen once, and the ten largest hold approximately 0.67%. This specimen consisted of CD4+ T cells sorted from PBMCs, obtained 10 days after the yellow fever booster vaccination. The source of these receptors is a man younger than 40 who received the YFV17D yellow fever vaccine.

This clonotype was recorded a few times. J is TRBJ2-5 and V is TRBV7-6; D might be TRBD1 or TRBD2, each matching 5 bases. The CDR3 length is 18 residues. Germline CDR1 SGHVS, CDR2 FNYEAQ. V lost 3 bases and J lost 7, with 27 bases in between. The CDR3: CASSLSAVRGQRAGTQYF. The CDR3 DNA is TGTGCCAGCAGCTTGTCGGCGGTTCGGGGCCAACGAGCCGGGACCCAGTACTTC.

This clonotype was seen many times. The chain has TRBV6-2 or TRBV6-3 and TRBJ2-5; D call uncertain. CDR1 and CDR2 from the germline V gene are MNHEY and SVGEGT. This CDR3 has 14 residues. Trimming removed 2 bases from V and 3 bases from J, with 10 bases in between. The CDR3 protein is CASSYARPKETQYF. CDR3 nucleotide sequence: TGTGCCAGCAGTTACGCAAGACCAAAAGAGACCCAGTACTTC.

In this sample, this clonotype turned up many times. The CDR3 loop reads CASSSPGTSGSTGEQYF. DNA of the CDR3: TGCGCCAGCAGCTCACCCGGGACTAGCGGGAGTACGGGCGAGCAGTACTTC. The rearrangement uses TRBV5-1 and TRBJ2-7, with 14 bases identical to TRBD2. The germline V gene has CDR1 SGHRS and CDR2 YFSETQ. There are 17 residues in the CDR3. Trimming cost V 3 bases and J 6 bases; bases outside gene matches: 11.

This clonotype was seen many times. The V gene is TRBV6-2 or TRBV6-3, the J gene TRBJ2-7; 7 bases fit TRBD2. Per germline, CDR1 MNHEY and CDR2 SVGEGT. The V segment lost 2 bases and the J segment 1 base; nucleotides outside the gene matches: 5. The CDR3 is made up of 15 amino acids. CDR3 in DNA: TGTGCCAGCAGTTACGATGCGGGAGTATCCTACGAGCAGTACTTC. Amino acid sequence: CASSYDAGVSYEQYF.

This clonotype turned up a few times. The chain couples TRBV6-5 to TRBJ1-5; the D gene is possibly TRBD1 (5 bases). The V end lost 1 base, the J end lost 5 bases, and 9 bases lay between the germline ends. The length of the CDR3 is 14 residues. Germline CDR1 reads MNHEY; CDR2 reads SVGAGI. The CDR3 here is CASSYFQGDQPQHF. CDR3 bases: TGTGCCAGCAGTTACTTCCAGGGTGATCAGCCCCAGCATTTT.

This clonotype was found many times. The chain is built from TRBV12-3 or TRBV12-4 and TRBJ2-7; D not certain. The CDR3 has 14 residues. Trimming took off 5 bases at V and 6 bases at J, with 17 bases between the two ends. DNA of the CDR3: TGTGCCAGCAGTACCGACCCGATCGGGTCCGAGCAGTACTTC. Translation: CASSTDPIGSEQYF.

There are many counts of this clonotype. This chain connects TRBV4-3 to TRBJ2-3, with unresolved D. CDR1 LGHNA and CDR2 YSLEER come from the germline V gene. This CDR3 comprises 12 residues. V was pared by 4 bases and J by 6 bases, with 8 bases between. The CDR3 here is CASSLGWDTQYF. CDR3 DNA: TGCGCCAGCAGCCTGGGCTGGGATACGCAGTATTTT.

In its sample, this clonotype was seen many times. CDR3 residues: CAVQKWRGETQYF. DNA of the CDR3: TGTGCCGTTCAAAAGTGGCGAGGAGAGACCCAGTACTTC. The chain recombines TRBV10-3 with TRBJ2-5; D uncertain. With 11 bases removed from V and 4 bases from J, the gap between germline ends came to 17 bases. Germline assignment: CDR1 ENHRY and CDR2 SYGVKD. The CDR3 contains 13 residues.

This clonotype was found many times. The V gene is TRBV5-1, the J gene TRBJ2-3, with D maybe TRBD2 (6 bases). Per the germline V gene, CDR1 is SGHRS and CDR2 is YFSETQ. The V end lost 6 bases, the J end lost 2 bases, and 13 bases lay between the germline ends. There are 14 residues in the CDR3. The CDR3 region is CASTRRGYTDTQYF. CDR3 nucleotides: TGCGCCAGCACCCGTCGGGGGTACACAGATACGCAGTATTTT.

This chain joins TRBV5-1 and TRBJ2-6; 11 nucleotides line up with TRBD2. J gave up 2 bases and V 4 bases, and 11 bases lay outside the gene matches. The CDR3 contains 19 residues. Germline values: CDR1 SGHRS, CDR2 YFSETQ. This chain's CDR3 is CASSPDLLAGVTGANVLTF. The CDR3 region has the DNA TGCGCCAGCAGCCCCGATTTACTAGCGGGAGTGACTGGGGCCAACGTCCTGACTTTC.

The rearrangement uses TRBV30 and TRBJ2-6; 7 bases fit TRBD1. CDR3 size: 14 residues. V dropped 8 bases and J dropped 2; count of bases not matched to a gene: 6. Germline V gene data show CDR1 as GTSNPN and CDR2 as SVGIG (reference sequence). Written as DNA, the CDR3 is TGTGCCGGGACAGACAGGGCTGGGGCCAACGTCCTGACTTTC. Its protein is CAGTDRAGANVLTF.

Only a few counts were recorded for this clonotype. The gene calls are TRBV7-2 and TRBJ2-1, with D tentatively TRBD1 (6 bases). V lost 2 bases and J 7 bases, leaving 18 bases between the germline ends. This CDR3 is built from 16 residues. Germline CDR1 reads SGHTA; CDR2 reads FQGNSA. CDR3 sequence reads: CASSLKWGDRKNEQFF. DNA of the CDR3: TGTGCCAGCAGCTTAAAGTGGGGAGACAGGAAAAATGAGCAGTTCTTC. The variable domain in full, with the rest retrieved from reference TRBV7-2 and TRBJ2-1, is GAGVSQSPSNKVTEKGKDVELRCDPISGHTALYWYRQSLGQGLEFLIYFQGNSAPDKSGLPSDRFSAERTGGSVSTLTIQRTQQEDSAVYLCASSLKWGDRKNEQFFGPGTRLTVL.

This clonotype has a count of ten or more. The gene calls are TRBV29-1 and TRBJ1-1; tentative D call: TRBD1 (6 bases). V shed 8 bases and J shed 1 base, with 14 bases lying between them. The length of the CDR3 is 13 residues. Germline V gene data show CDR1 as SQVTM and CDR2 as ANQGSEA. The DNA for the CDR3 is TGCAGCTTTAGAGTAGGGGGGAACACTGAAGCTTTCTTT. Protein sequence: CSFRVGGNTEAFF.

This clonotype was found many times. This chain uses TRBV27 with TRBJ1-3; D remains ambiguous. Germline V gives CDR1 MNHEY, CDR2 SMNVEV (reference sequence). The CDR3 consists of 12 residues. V lost 8 bases to trimming and J lost 1 base, with 6 bases between them. CDR3 protein: CASQGSGNTIYF. The CDR3 coding sequence is TGTGCCAGCCAAGGATCTGGAAACACCATATATTTT.

This clonotype was seen repeatedly, ten times or more. The chain carries TRBV7-2 and TRBJ2-5; 8 bases match TRBD2. Germline CDR1 and CDR2: SGHTA and FQGNSA. This CDR3 is 14 amino acids long. V lost 1 base to trimming and J lost 4 bases; unmatched junction nucleotides: 2. CDR3 sequence reads: CASSLVLAGETQYF. The CDR3 region has the DNA TGTGCCAGCAGCTTAGTGCTAGCGGGAGAGACCCAGTACTTC.

This clonotype appeared many times. The gene calls are TRBV30 and TRBJ2-3, with TRBD2 as a possible D gene (5 bases). CDR1 and CDR2 from the germline V gene are GTSNPN and SVGIG (reference sequence). The CDR3 length is 13 residues. V shed 4 bases and J shed 6 bases, with 14 bases lying between them. The chain's CDR3 is CAWTRSSLDTQYF. For the CDR3, the DNA is TGTGCCTGGACTAGGTCTAGCTTGGATACGCAGTATTTT.

This clonotype was recorded many times. V gene TRBV5-1 combines with J gene TRBJ2-2; TRBD1 might be the D (5 bases). V shed 2 bases and J shed 0 bases, with 8 bases lying between them. Germline V gene data show CDR1 as SGHRS and CDR2 as YFSETQ. CDR3 size: 15 residues. The CDR3 DNA sequence: TGCGCCAGCAGCTTCAGGGCCTCGAACACCGGGGAGCTGTTTTTT. This sequence encodes CASSFRASNTGELFF.

Ten or more counts support this clonotype. The rearrangement joins TRBV5-4 to TRBJ2-3, with D possibly matching TRBD2 (6 bases). This CDR3 is 16 amino acids long. Trimming stripped 5 bases from V and 3 bases from J, with 19 bases between. Germline assignment: CDR1 SGHNT and CDR2 YYREEE (reference sequence). This CDR3 reads CASRRDREQRTDTQYF. CDR3 nucleotides: TGTGCCAGCAGAAGAGACCGGGAGCAGAGAACAGATACGCAGTATTTT.

This clonotype was observed many times. The V gene is TRBV6-5, the J gene TRBJ2-1; unclear D gene. Germline-derived CDR1 and CDR2 are MNHEY and SVGAGI. The V gene lost 2 bases and the J gene lost 2 bases, with 13 bases spanning the gap. The CDR3 covers 16 residues. For the CDR3, the DNA is TGTGCCAGCAGTTACCTCGATAGAAGTACCTACAATGAGCAGTTCTTC. Protein: CASSYLDRSTYNEQFF.

There are many counts of this clonotype. The CDR3 sequence: CAWGTAPPYGYTF. CDR3 in DNA: TGTGCCTGGGGGACAGCACCGCCCTATGGCTACACCTTC. The V and J genes are TRBV30 and TRBJ1-2; 7 bases are shared with TRBD1. This CDR3 is 13 amino acids long. Per the germline V gene, CDR1 is GTSNPN and CDR2 is SVGIG (reference sequence). With 5 bases clipped from V and 4 bases from J, the junction kept 7 bases outside the gene matches.

The gene calls are TRBV5-1 and TRBJ2-7, with D perhaps TRBD2 (6 bases). Trimming removed 4 bases at V and 2 bases at J, with 13 bases between. Germline assignment: CDR1 SGHRS and CDR2 YFSETQ. This CDR3 comprises 14 residues. The CDR3 DNA reads as TGCGCCAGCAGCCCCACGGGGGTACCCTACGAGCAGTACTTC. This gives the protein CASSPTGVPYEQYF.

This clonotype was observed many times. The gene calls are TRBV6-5 and TRBJ2-7; D may be TRBD1 (5 bases). Germline V lookup: CDR1 MNHEY, CDR2 SVGAGI. This CDR3 is built from 14 residues. V was trimmed by 2 bases and J by 2 bases, leaving 10 bases between them. The CDR3 loop is CASSYRDRTYEQYF. DNA for the CDR3: TGTGCCAGCAGTTACCGTGACAGAACCTACGAGCAGTACTTC.